The 25 T cell receptor beta chains below were found in one sample sequenced in a study of T cell responses to AZD1222 COVID-19 vaccine. Method: immunoSEQ multiplex PCR; TCRdb's copy keeps in-frame clones and lacks some. The sample holds over 100,000 clones; approximately 86% are singletons and the top ten take less than 15%. The sequences come from peripheral blood, collected on day 0 of AZD1222 vaccination. The receptors here all came from an adult in good health.

The gene calls are TRBV18 and TRBJ2-7, with D unclear. The V gene lost 2 bases and the J gene lost 1 base, with 12 bases spanning the gap. The germline CDR1 and CDR2 sequences are KGHSH and LQKENI. This CDR3 region has 15 residues. Written as DNA, the CDR3 is TGTGCCAGCTCACCAGGGGTCGACCTGTCCTACGAGCAGTACTTC. Its translation is CASSPGVDLSYEQYF.

The chain recombines TRBV11-2 with TRBJ2-7, with 8 bases that match TRBD2. V shed 7 bases and J 1 base; nucleotides not matched to a gene: 9. This CDR3 has 15 residues. Per germline, CDR1 SGHAT and CDR2 FQNNGV. CDR3 bases: TGTGCCAGCACCGGGGGGGAGGTGATATCCTACGAGCAGTACTTC. Its translation: CASTGGEVISYEQYF.

This chain links TRBV30 with TRBJ1-5; D gene unclear. The V and J ends lost 0 bases and 7 bases respectively, with 7 bases between them. Germline-derived CDR1 and CDR2 are GTSNPN and SVGIG (reference sequence). This CDR3 has 12 amino acids. The CDR3 sequence is CAWSVQGQPQHF. The CDR3 bases are TGTGCCTGGAGTGTACAAGGACAGCCCCAGCATTTT.

This clone was recorded once. The V call is TRBV7-8, the J call TRBJ2-7; D gene unclear. Trimming removed 2 bases at V and 1 base at J, with 6 bases between. Germline-derived CDR1 and CDR2 are SGHVS and FQNEAQ. This CDR3 has 13 residues. In DNA form, the CDR3 reads TGTGCCAGCAGCTTAAGGGATTCCTACGAGCAGTACTTC. It specifies CASSLRDSYEQYF.

The V and J genes are TRBV9 and TRBJ2-1; D not resolved. V lost 0 bases and J 5 bases, leaving 6 bases between the germline ends. The CDR3 length is 13 residues. Germline CDR1 and CDR2: SGDLS and YYNGEE. This CDR3 is CASSVDIDNEQFF. For the CDR3, the DNA is TGTGCCAGCAGCGTAGATATCGACAATGAGCAGTTCTTC.

A few counts support this clone. This rearrangement joins TRBV10-2 to TRBJ1-6, with D perhaps matching TRBD1 (5 bases). Per germline, CDR1 WSHSY and CDR2 SAAADI. The V and J ends lost 4 bases and 9 bases respectively, with 16 bases between them. This CDR3 has 15 residues. CDR3 residues: CASSVAGTLGSPLHF. The CDR3 bases are TGCGCCAGCAGTGTAGCCGGGACTTTAGGTTCACCCCTCCACTTT.

J is TRBJ2-3 and V is TRBV7-9, with unresolved D. CDR3 size: 12 residues. Germline CDR1 SEHNR, CDR2 FQNEAQ (reference sequence). V was shortened by 6 bases and J by 5 bases, with 9 bases between the two germline ends. CDR3 DNA sequence: TGTGCCAGCAGTTTTATAAGAGATACGCAGTATTTT. Residues: CASSFIRDTQYF.

V and J are TRBV7-2 and TRBJ1-3; no firm D call. The germline V gene has CDR1 SGHTA and CDR2 FQGNSA. V lost 5 bases, J lost 4 bases, and 12 bases lay in between. The CDR3 has 14 amino acids. The CDR3 bases are TGTGCCAGCAGCATCTTGCGGAGGGGAAACACCATATATTTT. Its translation: CASSILRRGNTIYF.

The chain joins TRBV28 to TRBJ2-4; weak D call: TRBD1 (5 bases). The germline gives CDR1 MDHEN, CDR2 SYDVKM. V lost 4 bases, J lost 7 bases, and 23 bases lay in between. The CDR3 is made up of 17 amino acids. This CDR3 is CASSSARIGASGNIQYF. The CDR3 coding sequence is TGTGCCAGCAGTTCCGCTCGTATAGGGGCCTCAGGGAACATTCAGTACTTC. Full variable domain (remainder filled in from reference TRBV28 and TRBJ2-4): DVKVTQSSRYLVKRTGEKVFLECVQDMDHENMFWYRQDPGLGLRLIYFSYDVKMKEKGDIPEGYSVSREKKERFSLILESASTNQTSMYLCASSSARIGASGNIQYFGAGTRLSVL.

The chain links TRBV19 to TRBJ1-5, with a tentative D call TRBD1 (6 bases). This CDR3 spans 16 amino acids. Germline V gene lookup returns CDR1 LNHDA and CDR2 SQIVND (reference sequence). The V end was cut by 7 bases, the J end by 1 base, with 17 bases between. CDR3 sequence reads: CASISMMGASNQPQHF. CDR3 nucleotide sequence: TGTGCCAGTATAAGCATGATGGGGGCGAGCAATCAGCCCCAGCATTTT. The full variable domain, in which reference TRBV19 and TRBJ1-5 provide the parts outside the CDR3, is DGGITQSPKYLFRKEGQNVTLSCEQNLNHDAMYWYRQDPGQGLRLIYYSQIVNDFQKGDIAEGYSVSREKKESFPLTVTSAQKNPTAFYLCASISMMGASNQPQHFGDGTRLSIL.

This rearrangement joins TRBV7-7 to TRBJ2-5, with a weak D call TRBD1 (6 bases). The CDR3 consists of 13 residues. Between the trimmed V and J ends, which lost 3 bases and 3 bases, there was a span of 8 bases. The V gene's germline CDR1 is SSHAT and CDR2 FNYEAQ (reference sequence). This chain's CDR3 is CASSFNREETQYF. CDR3 bases: TGTGCCAGCAGCTTTAACAGGGAAGAGACCCAGTACTTC. The entire variable domain, with the rest obtained from reference TRBV7-7 and TRBJ2-5, is as follows: GAGVSQSPRYKVTKRGQDVTLRCDPISSHATLYWYQQALGQGPEFLTYFNYEAQPDKSGLPSDRFSAERPEGSISTLTIQRTEQRDSAMYRCASSFNREETQYFGPGTRLLVL.

This chain connects TRBV6-1 to TRBJ2-7; the D gene is possibly TRBD1 (5 bases). From germline, CDR1 is MNHNS and CDR2 SASEGT. The V end was cut by 1 base, the J end by 0 bases, with 7 bases between. The length of the CDR3 is 14 residues. CDR3 amino acids: CASSEDRISYEQYF. The CDR3 region has the DNA TGTGCCAGCAGTGAAGACAGGATCTCCTACGAGCAGTACTTC.

The CDR3 DNA sequence: TGTGCCATCAGCATGGACAGGGGGGACACTGAAGCTTTCTTT. Amino acids: CAISMDRGDTEAFF. This chain links TRBV10-3 with TRBJ1-1; 10 positions agree with TRBD1. Trimming took 6 bases from V and 3 from J; bases not matched to a gene: 4. The germline V gene has CDR1 ENHRY and CDR2 SYGVKD. The CDR3 loop spans 14 amino acids.

The CDR3 reads CASSLVQFNTGELFF. The CDR3 nucleotides are TGTGCCAGCAGCTTGGTACAGTTTAACACCGGGGAGCTGTTTTTT. This sequence joins TRBV5-8 and TRBJ2-2; no clear D gene. Germline values: CDR1 SGHTS, CDR2 YDEGEE. The CDR3 loop spans 15 amino acids. V was trimmed by 0 bases and J by 2 bases, leaving 8 bases between them. Full variable domain (missing parts from reference TRBV5-8 and TRBJ2-2): EAGVTQSPTHLIKTRGQQATLRCSPISGHTSVYWYQQALGLGLQFLLWYDEGEERNRGNFPPRFSGRQFPNYSSELNVNALELEDSALYLCASSLVQFNTGELFFGEGSRLTVL.

As for this clone: This specimen includes other DNA sequences encoding the same CDR3. J is TRBJ1-3 and V is TRBV10-3, with D unresolved. The V and J ends lost 4 bases and 4 bases respectively, with 8 bases between them. The V gene's germline CDR1 is ENHRY and CDR2 SYGVKD. This CDR3 has 13 residues. This chain's CDR3 is CAISGISGNTIYF. The CDR3 coding sequence is TGTGCCATCAGTGGGATTTCGGGAAACACCATATATTTT.

This clone has more than one count but fewer than ten. The CDR3 sequence is CASSLGGGDTDTQYF. The CDR3 region has the DNA TGTGCCAGCAGCTTAGGAGGGGGAGACACAGATACGCAGTATTTT. The J gene is TRBJ2-3, the V gene TRBV7-9; a possible D gene is TRBD1 (6 bases). From germline, CDR1 is SEHNR and CDR2 FQNEAQ (reference sequence). The CDR3 loop spans 15 amino acids. V lost 1 base to trimming and J lost 2 bases, with 10 bases between them. Full variable domain (remainder filled in from reference TRBV7-9 and TRBJ2-3): DTGVSQNPRHKITKRGQNVTFRCDPISEHNRLYWYRQTLGQGPEFLTYFQNEAQLEKSRLLSDRFSAERPKGSFSTLEIQRTEQGDSAMYLCASSLGGGDTDTQYFGPGTRLTVL.

The chain is built from TRBV9 and TRBJ1-4; tentative D call: TRBD1 (6 bases). Between the trimmed V and J ends, which lost 3 bases and 8 bases, there was a span of 14 bases. This CDR3 is built from 14 residues. Germline V CDR1 and CDR2: SGDLS, YYNGEE. CDR3 coding DNA: TGTGCCAGCAGCGACGCGGGGGCGGCGGAAAAACTGTTTTTT. As protein: CASSDAGAAEKLFF.

The chain links TRBV7-7 to TRBJ1-1; TRBD1 matches at 10 bases. The CDR3 spans 14 residues. Germline CDR1 is SSHAT and CDR2 is FNYEAQ (reference sequence). V gave up 5 bases and J gave up 3 bases; unmatched junction bases: 3. The CDR3, as DNA: TGTGCCAGCAGCGAAGGACAGGGGGACACTGAAGCTTTCTTT. It encodes CASSEGQGDTEAFF.

The CDR3 region has the DNA TGTGCCAGCATGAGGGGGGTGAACACTGAAGCTTTCTTT. It encodes CASMRGVNTEAFF. V is TRBV2 and J is TRBJ1-1; a weak D match, TRBD1 (6 bases). There are 13 residues in the CDR3. CDR1 and CDR2 from the germline V gene are SNHLY and FYNNEI. Trimming took 7 bases from V and 0 from J, leaving 9 bases between them.

This chain connects TRBV5-5 to TRBJ2-5; 14 bases align to TRBD2. J lost 0 bases, V lost 4 bases, and 8 bases had no gene match. Germline V gene sequence: CDR1 SGHKS, CDR2 YYEKEE (reference sequence). The CDR3 has 18 amino acids. The CDR3 nucleotides read TGTGCCAGCAGCCCCGGGACTAGCGGGAGCCCGTACCAAGAGACCCAGTACTTC. Translating it yields CASSPGTSGSPYQETQYF.

V and J are TRBV7-9 and TRBJ2-1; 10 bases align to TRBD2. V lost 1 base, J lost 6 bases, and 9 bases stayed unmatched. Germline V gene sequence: CDR1 SEHNR, CDR2 FQNEAQ (reference sequence). This CDR3 has 17 residues. For the CDR3, the DNA is TGTGCCAGCAGCTTAGGGCTAGCGGGAGTTCAGGTCAATGAGCAGTTCTTC. It is translated as CASSLGLAGVQVNEQFF.

On this clone: In the same sample, other DNA sequences code for this CDR3. The J gene is TRBJ2-1, the V gene TRBV6-2 or TRBV6-3; D is undetermined. Trimming removed 3 bases at V and 10 bases at J, with 13 bases between. Germline CDR1 and CDR2: MNHEY and SVGEGT. The CDR3 totals 13 residues. CDR3 protein: CASSYDRTNEQFF. Here the CDR3 DNA reads TGTGCCAGCAGTTATGATAGGACCAACGAGCAGTTCTTC.

This chain joins TRBV6-5 and TRBJ2-1, with TRBD1 matching over 7 bases. Germline V gene sequence: CDR1 MNHEY, CDR2 SVGAGI. This CDR3 region has 14 residues. The V segment lost 2 bases and the J segment 8 bases; nucleotides outside the gene matches: 6. This CDR3 is CASSYIDRVDEQFF. As DNA, the CDR3 is TGTGCCAGCAGTTACATTGACAGGGTTGATGAGCAGTTCTTC.

This clone was detected once. The rearrangement uses TRBV19 and TRBJ1-1; no firm D call. The CDR3 runs to 12 residues. Germline V gives CDR1 LNHDA, CDR2 SQIVND (reference sequence). V lost 3 bases to trimming and J lost 4 bases, with 6 bases between them. CDR3 nucleotide sequence: TGTGCCAGTAGTATGGCCAGCACTGAAGCTTTCTTT. Translating gives CASSMASTEAFF.

The chain uses TRBV6-2 or TRBV6-3 and TRBJ2-2, with D perhaps matching TRBD1 or TRBD2 (5 bases each). Looked up from germline, CDR1 is MNHEY and CDR2 is SVGEGT. Trimming cost V 3 bases and J 7 bases, with 15 bases left between them. The CDR3 spans 15 residues. The CDR3 sequence is CASSYQFRGRGELFF. The CDR3 nucleotides read TGTGCCAGCAGTTATCAGTTCCGGGGACGCGGGGAGCTGTTTTTT.